Shown below are 22 T cell receptor beta chains from a single sample sequenced in a study of shared clonotypes between healthy human individuals. TCRdb's table, derived via immunoSEQ multiplex PCR, lists solely in-frame clones and lacks some. The table has more than 500,000 clones, 90% to 97% seen once. The sequencing sample was made of naive CD4+ T cells sorted from blood. Subset reported: CD45RA+ positively selected. These receptors originate from a woman younger than 45 in good health.

This chain connects TRBV4-1 to TRBJ1-2; D remains unclear. The CDR3 is made up of 14 amino acids. Germline CDR1 MGHRA, CDR2 YSYEKL. Trimming took off 5 bases at V and 3 bases at J, with 13 bases between the two ends. The CDR3 spells CASSTPGSYYGYTF. The DNA for the CDR3 is TGCGCCAGCAGCACCCCCGGGTCCTACTATGGCTACACCTTC.

The rearrangement links TRBV5-1 to TRBJ2-5; D gene ambiguous. Trimming pared 0 bases from V and 2 bases from J, leaving 8 bases between. Germline V gives CDR1 SGHRS, CDR2 YFSETQ. CDR3 size: 14 residues. CDR3 bases: TGCGCCAGCAGCTTGGGCTGGATTCAAGAGACCCAGTACTTC. Encoded protein: CASSLGWIQETQYF. The full variable domain, completed using reference TRBV5-1 and TRBJ2-5, is KAGVTQTPRYLIKTRGQQVTLSCSPISGHRSVSWYQQTPGQGLQFLFEYFSETQRNKGNFPGRFSGRQFSNSRSEMNVSTLELGDSALYLCASSLGWIQETQYFGPGTRLLVL.

The chain has TRBV21-1 and TRBJ2-5; whether TRBD1, the table's D call, matches the DNA was not checked. TRBV21-1 is classified as a pseudogene. This CDR3 has 15 amino acids. Here the CDR3 reads CASRGQGVHQETQYF. DNA for the CDR3: TGTGCCAGCAGAGGCCAGGGGGTTCACCAAGAGACCCAGTACTTC.

On this clone: Other DNA sequences in this specimen translate into the identical CDR3. The CDR3 DNA is TGTGCCAGTAGTAGCGGAGAGACCCAGTACTTC. Its translation is CASSSGETQYF. V and J are TRBV19 and TRBJ2-5, with D unresolved. Germline CDR1 and CDR2: LNHDA and SQIVND (reference sequence). V shed 4 bases and J shed 4 bases, with 4 bases lying between them. The CDR3 contains 11 residues.

The rearrangement uses TRBV6-5 and TRBJ2-7; TRBD1 aligns across 7 bases. Per the germline V gene, CDR1 is MNHEY and CDR2 is SVGAGI. V was clipped by 0 bases and J by 4 bases; unmatched bases: 6. CDR3 length: 15 residues. The CDR3 DNA reads TGTGCCAGCAGTTACTCTGTCCAGGGGGATTACGAGCAGTACTTC. This gives the protein CASSYSVQGDYEQYF.

The CDR3 bases are TGTGCCAGCTCACAACAGGAAGATCAAGAGACCCAGTACTTC. It codes for CASSQQEDQETQYF. The J gene is TRBJ2-5, the V gene TRBV18; TRBD1 is a possible D gene (5 bases). Germline CDR1 and CDR2: KGHSH and LQKENI. The V end lost 4 bases, the J end lost 2 bases, and 11 bases lay between the germline ends. This CDR3 region has 14 residues.

CDR3 bases: TGCGCCAGCAGCCCCCCAGGCTACTCCTACGAGCAGTACTTC. It translates to CASSPPGYSYEQYF. This sequence joins TRBV5-1 and TRBJ2-7; no definite D call. This CDR3 contains 14 residues. The V and J ends lost 4 bases and 0 bases respectively, with 11 bases between them. Germline V gene lookup returns CDR1 SGHRS and CDR2 YFSETQ.

The chain employs TRBV28 and TRBJ2-3; D is possibly TRBD2 (5 bases). The V gene's germline CDR1 is MDHEN and CDR2 SYDVKM. This CDR3 region has 14 residues. Trimming left V 8 bases short and J 0 bases short, with 12 bases between. As DNA, the CDR3 is TGTGCCAGCGGGAGCTCCCCCAGCACAGATACGCAGTATTTT. Its translation is CASGSSPSTDTQYF. Full variable domain (rest looked up from reference TRBV28 and TRBJ2-3): DVKVTQSSRYLVKRTGEKVFLECVQDMDHENMFWYRQDPGLGLRLIYFSYDVKMKEKGDIPEGYSVSREKKERFSLILESASTNQTSMYLCASGSSPSTDTQYFGPGTRLTVL.

The chain uses TRBV28 and TRBJ1-2; possible D gene TRBD1, 5 bases. Trimming removed 5 bases at V and 4 bases at J, with 11 bases between. The CDR3 length is 13 residues. Germline CDR1 is MDHEN and CDR2 is SYDVKM. Here the CDR3 DNA reads TGTGCCAGCAGTGCCTCCGGGACCTATGGCTACACCTTC. Its translation is CASSASGTYGYTF.

This chain joins TRBV9 and TRBJ2-7, with 8 bases fitting TRBD2. V shed 0 bases, J shed 5 bases, and the junction held 4 bases outside the gene matches. The CDR3 length is 14 residues. The germline V gene has CDR1 SGDLS and CDR2 YYNGEE. CDR3 nucleotides: TGTGCCAGCAGCGTAGGAGGGACTAGGGACGAGCAGTACTTC. This codes for CASSVGGTRDEQYF.

The sample holds one count of this clone. The V gene is TRBV11-2, the J gene TRBJ2-7, with D perhaps TRBD2 (5 bases). CDR3 length equals 13 residues. In germline, CDR1 is SGHAT, CDR2 FQNNGV. The V end was cut by 1 base, the J end by 5 bases, with 9 bases between. CDR3 nucleotides: TGTGCCAGCAGCTTAGGAGGGCTCGACGAGCAGTACTTC. Its translation is CASSLGGLDEQYF.

The chain combines TRBV28 with TRBJ2-7, with TRBD2 as a possible D gene (6 bases). Germline V gene sequence: CDR1 MDHEN, CDR2 SYDVKM. This CDR3 spans 15 amino acids. V lost 5 bases and J lost 1, with 15 bases in between. CDR3 sequence (DNA): TGTGCCAGCAGTCGAGTGGCGGGATCATCCTACGAGCAGTACTTC. Protein: CASSRVAGSSYEQYF.

The rearrangement joins TRBV15 to TRBJ1-2; 8 positions agree with TRBD1. Germline V CDR1 and CDR2: LNHNV, YYDKDF (reference sequence). After removal of 0 bases from V and 9 bases from J, the junction contained 9 bases not matched to a gene. The CDR3 spans 15 residues. Here the CDR3 reads CATSRDRAGGRSYTF. In nucleotides, the CDR3 is TGTGCCACCAGCAGAGATCGGGCAGGGGGCCGTAGCTACACCTTC. Based on the CDR3 plus reference TRBV15 and TRBJ1-2, the full variable domain is DAMVIQNPRYQVTQFGKPVTLSCSQTLNHNVMYWYQQKSSQAPKLLFHYYDKDFNNEADTPDNFQSRRPNTSFCFLDIRSPGLGDTAMYLCATSRDRAGGRSYTFGSGTRLTVV.

The chain has TRBV2 and TRBJ2-1; 10 positions match TRBD1. The V gene's germline CDR1 is SNHLY and CDR2 FYNNEI. This CDR3 is 14 amino acids long. With 6 bases clipped from V and 10 bases from J, the junction kept 9 bases outside the gene matches. In DNA form, the CDR3 reads TGTGCCAGCAGCCGGGACAGGGGTCCCAGAGAGCAGTTCTTC. Residues: CASSRDRGPREQFF. The full variable domain, with the rest looked up from reference TRBV2 and TRBJ2-1, is EPEVTQTPSHQVTQMGQEVILRCVPISNHLYFYWYRQILGQKVEFLVSFYNNEISEKSEIFDDQFSVERPDGSNFTLKIRSTKLEDSAMYFCASSRDRGPREQFFGPGTRLTVL.

The chain has TRBV19 and TRBJ2-5, with D possibly being TRBD2 (6 bases). Germline values: CDR1 LNHDA, CDR2 SQIVND (reference sequence). The CDR3 sequence is 14 residues long. Trimming shortened V by 3 bases and J by 7 bases, and 15 bases separated the two germline ends. The CDR3 region is CASSMFGASVTQYF. CDR3 DNA sequence: TGTGCCAGTAGTATGTTCGGTGCTAGCGTGACCCAGTACTTC.

The chain joins TRBV18 to TRBJ2-3, with D possibly being TRBD2 (6 bases). The CDR3 spans 14 residues. Trimming left V 0 bases short and J 5 bases short, with 9 bases between. Germline-derived CDR1 and CDR2 are KGHSH and LQKENI. The DNA for the CDR3 is TGTGCCAGCTCACCACCTGTGCGGGGAGATACGCAGTATTTT. It codes for CASSPPVRGDTQYF.

This rearrangement joins TRBV19 to TRBJ1-4; tentatively, D is TRBD1 (5 bases). In germline, CDR1 is LNHDA, CDR2 SQIVND (reference sequence). The CDR3 is 15 amino acids. V shed 3 bases and J shed 5 bases, with 13 bases lying between them. The CDR3 DNA is TGTGCCAGTAGTATCGGCGGGGGAGGGAATGAAAAACTGTTTTTT. This gives the protein CASSIGGGGNEKLFF.

This chain joins TRBV5-1 and TRBJ2-3; 10 nucleotides agree with TRBD2. V shed 4 bases and J 0 bases; nucleotides not matched to a gene: 23. Germline loops: CDR1 SGHRS, CDR2 YFSETQ. The CDR3 is made up of 22 amino acids. CDR3 in DNA: TGCGCCAGCAGCGCCAGCCGGACTAGCGGAAGTTCACCCCTTTGGAGCACAGATACGCAGTATTTT. It translates to CASSASRTSGSSPLWSTDTQYF.

The chain combines TRBV28 with TRBJ1-3; D is possibly TRBD1 (6 bases). V was pared by 6 bases and J by 0 bases, with 12 bases between. Germline CDR1 reads MDHEN; CDR2 reads SYDVKM. The length of the CDR3 is 15 residues. This CDR3 is CASRTTGSSGNTIYF. The DNA for the CDR3 is TGTGCCAGCAGAACCACAGGGAGCTCTGGAAACACCATATATTTT.

V is TRBV14 and J is TRBJ2-5; D remains unclear. V was clipped by 4 bases and J by 2 bases, with 8 bases between them. The CDR3 extends over 13 amino acids. Per the germline V gene, CDR1 is SGHDN and CDR2 is FVKESK. The CDR3 spells CASSPPSQETQYF. CDR3 DNA sequence: TGTGCCAGCAGCCCCCCCTCACAAGAGACCCAGTACTTC.

The gene calls are TRBV10-3 and TRBJ2-7, with a possible D match to TRBD2 (5 bases). There are 12 residues in the CDR3. V shed 4 bases and J shed 4 bases, with 8 bases lying between them. Germline-derived CDR1 and CDR2 are ENHRY and SYGVKD. CDR3: CAISAGSYEQYF. The CDR3 nucleotides are TGTGCCATCAGTGCGGGGTCGTACGAGCAGTACTTC.

The chain combines TRBV4-2 with TRBJ2-2; TRBD2 agrees at 10 bases. J lost 2 bases, V lost 0 bases, and 6 bases had no gene match. From germline, CDR1 is LGHNA and CDR2 YNFKEQ. CDR3 length equals 18 residues. CDR3 loop: CASSQEGPSGGNTGELFF. CDR3 DNA sequence: TGTGCCAGCAGCCAAGAGGGGCCTAGCGGGGGAAACACCGGGGAGCTGTTTTTT.